This T cell receptor (beta chain) came from a study of T cell responses to AZD1222 COVID-19 vaccine. Study background: Pooling of second doses given at about 4 or about 12 weeks was done.

Study-level findings and limits: Only a handful of AZD1222 recipients, six or seven in all, had baseline seropositivity. CD4 TCRs associated with vaccination spanned spike, dominating at 160-218 and 743-854.

Concerning this clone itself: Antigen: not known.

Some clones are missing from TCRdb's copy, which holds only in-frame ones; the method was immunoSEQ multiplex PCR. The sample has 95,000 to 110,000 clones, about 85% seen once; the top ten hold over 3.5%. The ends lost 5 bases at V and 6 bases at J; junction bases unmatched: 13. CDR1 MDHEN and CDR2 SYDVKM come from the germline V gene. CDR3 length: 15 amino acids. This receptor was obtained from an adult in good health. The specimen comprised peripheral blood, sampled on day 0 of AZD1222 vaccination. This chain links TRBV28 with TRBJ2-7; TRBD1 aligns across 7 bases. CDR3: CASSISSSGGGEQYF. CDR3 DNA: TGTGCCAGCAGTATTAGTTCTTCAGGGGGTGGCGAGCAGTACTTC.